This is a list of T cell receptor beta chains from one sample in a study of cytomegalovirus exposure and HLA in healthy donors. Data came from immunoSEQ multiplex PCR; TCRdb stores just in-frame clones and leaves some out. The repertoire consists of 100,000 to 150,000 clones, with about three quarters occurring once and the leading ten covering around 1.3%. Sequencing was done on a sample of PBMCs. The receptor source for this set is a female donor in good health and CMV-seronegative. Each CDR3 is given with its conserved first and last residue. A D gene is named only where the DNA matches it firmly. Clone size is not always given. Where it is, it says once, few, many or a class for expanded clones.

>TRBJ2-1|14|TRBD2|TRBV11-3|NA
CASSLKTSPHEQFF
TGTGCCAGCAGCTTAAAGACTAGCCCCCATGAGCAGTTCTTC
>TRBJ2-6|17|TRBD1|TRBV2|NA
CARTAGGYSPGANVLTF
TGTGCCCGTACTGCAGGGGGTTATTCCCCTGGGGCCAACGTCCTGACTTTC
>TRBJ1-2|15|TRBD1|TRBV5-6|NA
CASSLVDREGNGYAF
TGTGCCAGCAGCTTGGTGGACAGGGAAGGAAACGGCTACGCCTTC
>TRBJ2-3|15|NA|TRBV9|NA
CASSVRLQTKDTQYF
TGTGCCAGCAGCGTAAGACTACAAACTAAAGATACGCAGTATTTT
>TRBJ2-1|14|TRBD1|TRBV7-2|NA
CASAGTAHINEQFF
TGTGCCAGCGCCGGGACAGCCCACATTAATGAGCAGTTCTTC
>TRBJ2-1|15|TRBD2|TRBV28|few
CASSYVTSGSNEQFF
TGTGCCAGCAGTTACGTGACTAGCGGGAGCAATGAGCAGTTCTTC
>TRBJ1-2|12|TRBD1|TRBV25-1|NA
CASTRDRVVYTF
TGTGCCAGCACCCGTGACAGGGTCGTCTACACCTTC
>TRBJ1-1|13|NA|TRBV28|NA
CASSLRVNTEAFF
TGTGCCAGCAGTTTACGGGTGAACACTGAAGCTTTCTTT
>TRBJ2-1|14|TRBD1|TRBV5-1|few
CASSSTTGAHEQFF
TGCGCCAGCAGCAGTACGACAGGGGCGCATGAGCAGTTCTTC
>TRBJ2-1|11|NA|TRBV11-3|NA
CASSLTGEQFF
TGTGCCAGCAGCTTAACAGGGGAGCAGTTCTTC
>TRBJ1-1|13|TRBD1|TRBV10-2|NA
CASSEIQGVEAFF
TGCGCCAGCAGTGAGATACAGGGGGTTGAAGCTTTCTTT
>TRBJ2-5|16|TRBD2|TRBV2|few
CASSGLAGGVGETQYF
TGTGCCAGCAGTGGACTAGCGGGGGGAGTTGGAGAGACCCAGTACTTC
>TRBJ2-7|15|NA|TRBV27|NA
CASSSGQGRIAEQYF
TGTGCCAGCAGTTCTGGGCAGGGAAGGATCGCCGAGCAGTACTTC